This T cell receptor (beta chain) is drawn from a study of regulatory T cells in long-lasting Graves disease (dated by TCRdb to the early 2020s). Study-level background: Antithyroid drugs had been taken for less than 3 months by newly diagnosed Graves' disease patients. A total of around 35 samples were covered by TCR sequencing, comprising around 13 persistent and roughly 20 newly diagnosed Graves' disease patients. Peripheral blood TCR sequencing and RNA sequencing compared persistent Graves' disease patients with newly diagnosed Graves' disease patients. The study was registered as a clinical trial and conducted in China. The study at large found these results: Sequencing and analysis were limited to the TCR beta chain. As a limitation, the authors acknowledged that the small sample size may reduce accuracy. Compared with newly diagnosed patients, patients with persistent Graves' disease had lower TCR Shannon entropy and fewer highly expanded clones, which suggests clonal expansion. Persistent disease showed preferential use of TRBV28, TRBJ1-2 and TRBJ2-5, whereas newly diagnosed disease favored TRBV20-1 and TRBJ2-1. Persistent patients shared more public clonotypes among themselves (around 3,000) than newly diagnosed patients did (about 1,000). Because the primary lesion, thyroid tissue, could not be accessed, the study looked at peripheral blood alone.

In light of the paper, this sample's time point label describes: newly diagnosed GD, antithyroid drugs for less than 3 months. For both TCR sequencing and RNA sequencing, RNA was extracted from PBMCs using TRIzol. The diagnosis of Graves' disease followed American Thyroid Association guidelines. Patients for the study were recruited at an endocrinology department in Xi'an, China. From each patient, about 8.9 milliliters of peripheral blood was collected into an EDTA anticoagulant tube. Ficoll Paque Plus density gradient separation was used to isolate PBMCs, and no further T cell sorting was performed. An Agilent 2100 Bioanalyzer and agarose gel were used to check RNA quality, while a NanoDrop 2000 measured RNA concentration. CDR1 and CDR2 (MNHEY, SVGEGT) derive from the germline V gene. Including the terminal cysteine and phenylalanine, the CDR3 comprises 16 residues. CDR3 DNA is the only sequence kept; it has 48 bases, read in frame from the first base. V is shortened by 6 bases, J by 0 bases, and the region joining them spans 15 bases.

The library was built by means of multiplex PCR. The instrument given in TCRdb is Illumina HiSeq 4000. CDR3 regions were amplified by Arm-PCR with iRepertoire HTBI primers to construct TCR beta libraries. Before sequencing, the PCR products underwent gel purification. Concerning the study's data processing: Gene usage analysis of CDR3 amino acid clonotypes relied on the 60 or so TRBV and about 13 TRBJ segments identified across samples. COPE and FqMerger were used to merge the filtered high-quality paired reads into contigs. BLAST was used to align contigs to IMGT TRBV, TRBD and TRBJ reference genes, and CDR3 was defined according to IMGT. Highly expanded clones were defined as clonotypes with a frequency above 0.1%. Shannon entropy was used to measure repertoire diversity, and the Gini coefficient was used to measure V-J evenness. A clonotype was considered public if more than one individual shared it. In TCRdb, the public reads were trimmed at Q25 with fastp and aligned with MiXCR, with productive beta chains retained. Rows are unified per CDR3 protein, each entry keeping the most common DNA and genes. TCRdb assigned the V and J calls; the authors' analysis was not used. The sample yields about 420,000 distinct CDR3 sequences; about a sixth were counted once. The leading ten clones occupy 23% of the sample.

To note about this clonotype: Its antigen is still unknown. Base qualities are not recorded, but no much larger clone differs from it by a single base.

The same data also contributed to another study, on T cells in Graves' hyperthyroidism and ophthalmopathy. From that second study: A patient counted as having stable Graves' hyperthyroidism if no progression to ophthalmopathy occurred over 18 months of follow-up. Hyperthyroidism patients were newly diagnosed, had a disease duration of under 2 months, and were aged 18 to 65 years. The study excluded patients with uncontrolled infections, other autoimmune diseases, pregnancy or lactation. Clinical symptoms, serum thyroxine and TRAb, thyroid ultrasound, and orbital computed tomography formed the basis for the diagnoses. For the first round of RT-PCR on the TCR CDR3, the HTBI primer set was used together with the Qiagen OneStep RT-PCR kit. Most expanded thyroid clonotypes (frequency above 0.001) were also found in blood, which suggests that blood repertoires may mirror thyroid immune responses. In cross-validation, a model built on a 13 V-J signature told ophthalmopathy apart from stable hyperthyroidism with under 90% sensitivity and roughly 82% specificity, and in testing the same model reached 80%/75%. In validation, the model predicted progression to ophthalmopathy a median of around six months before onset, with approximately 71% sensitivity and 72.22% specificity. A discovery cohort of about a hundred patients, about 40 with Graves' ophthalmopathy and over 55 with stable Graves' hyperthyroidism, was used to find distinguishing TCR V-J signatures. Prospective prediction of ophthalmopathy was tested in an independent validation cohort consisting of 18 hyperthyroidism patients and more than 15 patients who later progressed to ophthalmopathy. The approximately 100 discovery patients were divided at random into training and test sets in a 7:3 ratio. Thyroid tissue and blood T-cell repertoires from about six Graves' hyperthyroidism patients were also compared in the study. After sampling, hyperthyroidism patients received methimazole starting at 30 mg daily, and ophthalmopathy patients received high-dose intravenous methylprednisolone. Libraries were constructed in a second round of multiplex PCR, after which size selection and purification were performed. Libraries were sequenced paired-end with 100 bp reads on an Illumina HiSeq2000. SOAPnuke was used to process the raw data, removing reads that contained adapters or uncalled bases, had a mean Phred below 15, or lacked an exact match to the constant primer or identifier. COPE v1.2.5 was used to merge the high-quality paired reads, and each unique nucleotide sequence was defined as a clonotype. MiTCR v1.1 was used to align clonotypes to the IMGT TRBV, TRBD and TRBJ reference segments. Only V-J combinations with frequency above 0.0001, covering 99% to 99.2% of repertoires, were analysed. The TCS score was defined as the ratio of F50 (clonal expansion) to E x V (chaos), calculated using BLOSUM62-based TCRdist between CDR3 peptides within each V-J. Welch's t-statistics and random forest reduced approximately 520 V-J features to under 15, which were used in a naive Bayes classifier (R e1071). No statistical method was used to fix the sample size in advance, and group allocation was not hidden from the investigators. The paper reports TCR Vbeta CDR3 sequencing of fewer than 150 peripheral blood samples: 40 to 45 ophthalmopathy, some 80 hyperthyroidism and about 17 progressor patients.

The sequence derives from a woman under 30 with Graves disease. Donor details come from another sample of the same person, matched by shared clones. Sequencing was performed on peripheral blood mononuclear cells (PBMCs), taken at new diagnosis, from a patient treated with antithyroid drugs. The rearranged chain carries TRBV6-2 or TRBV6-3 and TRBJ2-1; TRBD2 is possibly the D segment (5 matching bases). This receptor carries the CDR3 CASRRGLPSSYNEQFF. The nucleotide sequence reads TGTGCCAGCAGGCGTGGACTGCCTAGCTCCTACAATGAGCAGTTCTTC.